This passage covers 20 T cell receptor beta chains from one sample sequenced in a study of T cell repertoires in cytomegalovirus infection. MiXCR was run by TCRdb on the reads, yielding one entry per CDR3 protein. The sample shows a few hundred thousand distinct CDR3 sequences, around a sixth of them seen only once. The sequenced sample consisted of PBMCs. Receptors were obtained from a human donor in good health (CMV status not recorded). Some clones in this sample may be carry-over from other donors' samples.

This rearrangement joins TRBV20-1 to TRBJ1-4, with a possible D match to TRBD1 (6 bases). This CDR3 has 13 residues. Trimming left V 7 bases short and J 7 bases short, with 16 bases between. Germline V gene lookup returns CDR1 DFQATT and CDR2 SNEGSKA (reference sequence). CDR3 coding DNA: TGCAGTGTTAGGACAGCGTCGGGTGAAAAACTGTTTTTT. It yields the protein CSVRTASGEKLFF.

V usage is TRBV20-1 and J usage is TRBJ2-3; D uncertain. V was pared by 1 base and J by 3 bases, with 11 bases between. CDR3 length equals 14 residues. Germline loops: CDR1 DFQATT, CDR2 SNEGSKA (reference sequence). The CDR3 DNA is TGCAGTGCTAGAGGGGCCCTTGGGACAGATACGCAGTATTTT. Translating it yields CSARGALGTDTQYF.

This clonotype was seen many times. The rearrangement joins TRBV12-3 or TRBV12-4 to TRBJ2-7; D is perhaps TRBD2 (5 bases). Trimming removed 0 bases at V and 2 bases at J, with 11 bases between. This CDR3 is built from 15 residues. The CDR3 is CASSLARGLTYEQYF. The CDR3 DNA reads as TGTGCCAGCAGTTTAGCGCGAGGACTGACCTACGAGCAGTACTTC.

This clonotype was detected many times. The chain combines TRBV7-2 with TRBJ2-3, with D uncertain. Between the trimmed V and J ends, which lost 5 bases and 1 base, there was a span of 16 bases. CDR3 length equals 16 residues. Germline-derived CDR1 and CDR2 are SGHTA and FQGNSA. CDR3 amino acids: CASSEDLGLGTDTQYF. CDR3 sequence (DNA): TGTGCCAGCAGCGAAGACCTAGGCTTAGGCACAGATACGCAGTATTTT.

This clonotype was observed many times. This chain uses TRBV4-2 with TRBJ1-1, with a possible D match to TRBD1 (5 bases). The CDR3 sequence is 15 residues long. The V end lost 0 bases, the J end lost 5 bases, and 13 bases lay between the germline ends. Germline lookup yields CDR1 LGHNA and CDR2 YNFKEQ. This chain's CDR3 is CASSQDSRGSTEAFF. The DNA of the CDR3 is TGTGCCAGCAGCCAAGACTCAAGGGGTTCGACTGAAGCTTTCTTT.

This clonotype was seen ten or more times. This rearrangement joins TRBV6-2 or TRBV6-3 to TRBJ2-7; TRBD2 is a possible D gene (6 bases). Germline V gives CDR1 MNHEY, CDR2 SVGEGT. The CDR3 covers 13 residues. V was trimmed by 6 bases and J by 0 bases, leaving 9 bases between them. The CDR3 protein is CASRRDGSYEQYF. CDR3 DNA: TGTGCCAGCAGGCGGGACGGCTCCTACGAGCAGTACTTC.

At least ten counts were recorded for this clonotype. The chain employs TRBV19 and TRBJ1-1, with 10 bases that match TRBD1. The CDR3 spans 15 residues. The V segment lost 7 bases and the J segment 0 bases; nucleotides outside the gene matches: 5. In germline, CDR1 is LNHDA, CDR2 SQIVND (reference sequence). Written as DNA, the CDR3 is TGTGCCAGTATCGACAGGGGGCCGCTGAACACTGAAGCTTTCTTT. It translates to CASIDRGPLNTEAFF.

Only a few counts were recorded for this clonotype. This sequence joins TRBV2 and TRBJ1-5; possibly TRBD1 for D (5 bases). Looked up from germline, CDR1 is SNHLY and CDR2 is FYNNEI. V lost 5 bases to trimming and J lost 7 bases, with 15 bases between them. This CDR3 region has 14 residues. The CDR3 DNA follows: TGTGCCAGCAGTCGACACTCGGGGGAACAGCCCCAGCATTTT. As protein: CASSRHSGEQPQHF.

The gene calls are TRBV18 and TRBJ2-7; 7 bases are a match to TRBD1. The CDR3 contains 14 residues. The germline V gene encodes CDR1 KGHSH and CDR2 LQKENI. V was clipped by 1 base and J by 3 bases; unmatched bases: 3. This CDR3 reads CASSPLGQNYEQYF. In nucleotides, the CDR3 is TGTGCCAGCTCACCACTGGGACAGAACTACGAGCAGTACTTC.

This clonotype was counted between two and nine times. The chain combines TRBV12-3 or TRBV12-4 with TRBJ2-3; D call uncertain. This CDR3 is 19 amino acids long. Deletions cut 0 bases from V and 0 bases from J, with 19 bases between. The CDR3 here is CASSLARRGLRYSTDTQYF. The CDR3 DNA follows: TGTGCCAGCAGTTTAGCGCGTCGCGGCCTTCGATACAGCACAGATACGCAGTATTTT.

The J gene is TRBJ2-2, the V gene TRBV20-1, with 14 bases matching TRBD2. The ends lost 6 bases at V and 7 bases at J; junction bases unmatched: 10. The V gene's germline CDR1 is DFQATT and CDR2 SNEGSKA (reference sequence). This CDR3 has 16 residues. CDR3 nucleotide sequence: TGCAGTGCAACGACTAGCGGGGGGGATCTAGTCGGGGAGCTGTTTTTT. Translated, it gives CSATTSGGDLVGELFF.

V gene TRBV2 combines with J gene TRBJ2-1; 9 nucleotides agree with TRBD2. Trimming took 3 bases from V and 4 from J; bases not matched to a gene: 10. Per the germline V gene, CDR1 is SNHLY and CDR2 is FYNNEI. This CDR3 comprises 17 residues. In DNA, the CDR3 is TGTGCCAGCAGTGACCCCGGGCTAGCGGGGATATACAATGAGCAGTTCTTC. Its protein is CASSDPGLAGIYNEQFF.

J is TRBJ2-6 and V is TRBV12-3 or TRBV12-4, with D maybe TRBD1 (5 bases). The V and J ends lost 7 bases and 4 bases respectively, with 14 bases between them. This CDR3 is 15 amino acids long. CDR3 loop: CASTPGAEGANVLTF. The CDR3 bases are TGTGCCAGCACTCCTGGGGCCGAAGGGGCCAACGTCCTGACTTTC.

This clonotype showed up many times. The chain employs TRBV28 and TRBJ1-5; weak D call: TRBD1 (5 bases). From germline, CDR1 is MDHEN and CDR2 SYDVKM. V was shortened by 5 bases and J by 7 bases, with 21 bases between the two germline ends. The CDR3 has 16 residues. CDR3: CASSRPYSGAGQPQHF. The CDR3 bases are TGTGCCAGCAGTCGACCGTACAGTGGGGCAGGGCAGCCCCAGCATTTT.

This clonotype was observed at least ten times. CDR3: CASSLGVGQIQYEQYF. The CDR3, as DNA: TGTGCCAGCAGCTTAGGGGTGGGGCAGATCCAATACGAGCAGTACTTC. The chain has TRBV7-2 and TRBJ2-7, with D perhaps matching TRBD1 (5 bases). Trimming left V 1 base short and J 4 bases short, with 17 bases between. Looked up from germline, CDR1 is SGHTA and CDR2 is FQGNSA. The CDR3 runs to 16 residues.

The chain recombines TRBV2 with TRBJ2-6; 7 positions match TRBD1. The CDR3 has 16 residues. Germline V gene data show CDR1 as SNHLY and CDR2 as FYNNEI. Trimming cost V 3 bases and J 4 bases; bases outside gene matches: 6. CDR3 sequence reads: CASSERGGQGANVLTF. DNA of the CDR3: TGTGCCAGCAGTGAGCGAGGGGGCCAGGGGGCCAACGTCCTGACTTTC.

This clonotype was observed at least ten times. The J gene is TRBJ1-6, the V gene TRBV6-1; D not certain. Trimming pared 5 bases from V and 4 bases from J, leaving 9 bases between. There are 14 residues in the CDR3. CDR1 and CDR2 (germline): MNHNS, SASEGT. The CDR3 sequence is CASSSTQYNSPLHF. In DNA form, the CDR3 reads TGTGCCAGCAGTTCCACCCAATATAATTCACCCCTCCACTTT.

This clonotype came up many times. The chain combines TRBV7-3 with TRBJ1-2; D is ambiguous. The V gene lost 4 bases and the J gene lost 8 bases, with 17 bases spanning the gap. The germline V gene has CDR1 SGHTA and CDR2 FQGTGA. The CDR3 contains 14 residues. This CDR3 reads CASSSNPGDDGYTF. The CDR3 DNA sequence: TGTGCCAGCAGCTCCAATCCCGGGGATGACGGCTACACCTTC.

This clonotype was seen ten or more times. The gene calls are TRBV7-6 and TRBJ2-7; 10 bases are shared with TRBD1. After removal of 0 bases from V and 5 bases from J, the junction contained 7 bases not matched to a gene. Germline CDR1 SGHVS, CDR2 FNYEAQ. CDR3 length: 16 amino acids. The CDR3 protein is CASSLAGTGVFNEQYF. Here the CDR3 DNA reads TGTGCCAGCAGCTTAGCAGGGACAGGGGTTTTCAACGAGCAGTACTTC.

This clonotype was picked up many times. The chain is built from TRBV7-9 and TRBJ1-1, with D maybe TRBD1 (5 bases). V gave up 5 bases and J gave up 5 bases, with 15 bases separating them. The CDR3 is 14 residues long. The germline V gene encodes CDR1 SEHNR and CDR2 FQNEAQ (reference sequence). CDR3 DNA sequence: TGTGCCAGCAGCCCCCGGGGGGTCGGGACTGAAGCTTTCTTT. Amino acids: CASSPRGVGTEAFF.